The 28 T cell receptor beta chains reported below all come from one sample, sequenced in a study of CD8 T cells in ankylosing spondylitis. TCRdb ran MiXCR on the 5' RACE reads and lists one entry per CDR3 protein. The sample consists of over 700,000 distinct CDR3 sequences, 15% to 20% of them appearing once. Which antigens these TCRs recognize remains unknown. Notes on the study in general: Characteristic of ankylosing spondylitis blood, it appeared, was a TCR beta motif comprising about eight highly homologous variants.

Sequenced sample: blood, either unsorted or a sorted T cell fraction (not recorded which). These receptors all come from a male donor with ankylosing spondylitis.

At least ten counts were recorded for this clonotype. This chain uses TRBV12-3 or TRBV12-4 with TRBJ1-2; D uncertain. Trimming took off 2 bases at V and 2 bases at J, with 3 bases between the two ends. CDR3 length: 12 residues. CDR3 amino acids: CASSLRNYGYTF. The CDR3 region has the DNA TGTGCCAGCAGTTTACGGAACTATGGCTACACCTTC.

The chain carries TRBV15 and TRBJ1-1, with D possibly being TRBD1 (5 bases). Germline V gives CDR1 LNHNV, CDR2 YYDKDF (reference sequence). Trimming pared 6 bases from V and 10 bases from J, leaving 15 bases between. The CDR3 consists of 12 residues. CDR3 in amino acids: CATSQLGEGAFF. CDR3 bases: TGTGCCACCAGTCAGTTGGGGGAAGGAGCTTTCTTT.

This clonotype was detected only a few times. The chain has TRBV12-3 or TRBV12-4 and TRBJ2-4; 8 bases match TRBD1. The CDR3 spans 12 residues. Trimming took 5 bases from V and 8 from J; bases not matched to a gene: 2. CDR3 region: CASSRQGYIQYF. DNA of the CDR3: TGTGCCAGCAGTAGACAGGGGTACATTCAGTACTTC.

This clonotype has just a few counts. This chain connects TRBV20-1 to TRBJ2-7; a weak D match, TRBD2 (6 bases). The V gene lost 6 bases and the J gene lost 3 bases, with 21 bases spanning the gap. CDR1 and CDR2 (germline): DFQATT, SNEGSKA (reference sequence). The length of the CDR3 is 15 residues. CDR3 DNA sequence: TGCAGTGCGAATAAAGGCGGGGACGGAAGCTACGAGCAGTACTTC. Translated, it gives CSANKGGDGSYEQYF.

The chain couples TRBV6-5 to TRBJ2-3; TRBD1 or TRBD2 may be the D gene (5 bases each). This CDR3 spans 17 amino acids. Trimming removed 4 bases from V and 6 bases from J, with 23 bases in between. Germline V gene lookup returns CDR1 MNHEY and CDR2 SVGAGI. CDR3 DNA sequence: TGTGCCAGCAGTTCGCCCGGGGAAGGGACCTCGGGTGATACGCAGTATTTT. As protein: CASSSPGEGTSGDTQYF.

This chain links TRBV14 with TRBJ2-1; no clear D. CDR1 is SGHDN, CDR2 FVKESK, per germline. Trimming took 2 bases from V and 12 from J, leaving 14 bases between them. The CDR3 runs to 13 residues. CDR3 region: CASSQNTLVGQFF. The CDR3, as DNA: TGTGCCAGCAGCCAAAACACCCTCGTCGGGCAGTTCTTC.

This clonotype was recorded a few times. The V gene is TRBV7-2, the J gene TRBJ2-7, with 7 bases matching TRBD2. There are 14 residues in the CDR3. The germline V gene has CDR1 SGHTA and CDR2 FQGNSA. J lost 0 bases, V lost 6 bases, and 5 bases had no gene match. The chain's CDR3 is CASRPGGGSYEQYF. The DNA for the CDR3 is TGTGCCAGCAGACCAGGCGGGGGCTCCTACGAGCAGTACTTC. The whole variable domain, remainder taken from reference TRBV7-2 and TRBJ2-7, is GAGVSQSPSNKVTEKGKDVELRCDPISGHTALYWYRQSLGQGLEFLIYFQGNSAPDKSGLPSDRFSAERTGGSVSTLTIQRTQQEDSAVYLCASRPGGGSYEQYFGPGTRLTVT.

The V and J genes are TRBV7-2 and TRBJ1-1; 8 positions match TRBD1. The germline V gene encodes CDR1 SGHTA and CDR2 FQGNSA. With 6 bases clipped from V and 4 bases from J, the junction kept 10 bases outside the gene matches. The CDR3 covers 15 residues. The CDR3, as DNA: TGTGCCAGCAGGCTCCAGGGGGCTGAGGGCACTGAAGCTTTCTTT. Its translation is CASRLQGAEGTEAFF.

Only a few counts were recorded for this clonotype. The chain has TRBV5-5 and TRBJ1-2, with D unresolved. This CDR3 contains 14 residues. Trimming removed 2 bases from V and 6 bases from J, with 14 bases in between. The germline CDR1 and CDR2 sequences are SGHKS and YYEKEE (reference sequence). CDR3 sequence (DNA): TGTGCCAGCAGCTTAGTATCGGGATCTGATGGCTACACCTTC. Its protein is CASSLVSGSDGYTF.

The table lists this clonotype with a few counts. The rearrangement joins TRBV20-1 to TRBJ2-1; D not resolved. Trimming took off 6 bases at V and 10 bases at J, with 13 bases between the two ends. Per the germline V gene, CDR1 is DFQATT and CDR2 is SNEGSKA (reference sequence). This CDR3 comprises 11 residues. The CDR3 DNA is TGCAGTGCGAATGTCCTGTCGGAGCAGTTCTTC. Translated: CSANVLSEQFF.

This clonotype was recorded a few times. This rearrangement joins TRBV2 to TRBJ2-2; no clear D gene. V was trimmed by 2 bases and J by 2 bases, leaving 9 bases between them. CDR3 length equals 15 residues. Germline V lookup: CDR1 SNHLY, CDR2 FYNNEI. The CDR3 loop reads CASSERRLNTGELFF. The CDR3 coding sequence is TGTGCCAGCAGTGAAAGACGGCTAAACACCGGGGAGCTGTTTTTT.

This chain uses TRBV27 with TRBJ1-2; TRBD1 might be the D (6 bases). Germline V lookup: CDR1 MNHEY, CDR2 SMNVEV (reference sequence). V shed 1 base and J shed 4 bases, with 10 bases lying between them. The CDR3 covers 14 residues. The CDR3 DNA is TGTGCCAGCAGTTTATATGAAGGGGGCTATGGCTACACCTTC. It translates to CASSLYEGGYGYTF.

This clonotype was detected a few times. The chain joins TRBV9 to TRBJ2-2; TRBD2 matches 13 bases. The V segment lost 0 bases and the J segment 0 bases; nucleotides outside the gene matches: 8. Germline V gives CDR1 SGDLS, CDR2 YYNGEE. The length of the CDR3 is 20 residues. Written as DNA, the CDR3 is TGTGCCAGCAGCGTAGCTTCTCTGGGACTAGCGGGGCCGAACACCGGGGAGCTGTTTTTT. It yields the protein CASSVASLGLAGPNTGELFF.

The rearrangement joins TRBV15 to TRBJ1-1; perhaps TRBD1 as D (6 bases). Trimming removed 1 base at V and 10 bases at J, with 13 bases between. CDR1 and CDR2 (germline): LNHNV, YYDKDF (reference sequence). The CDR3 covers 13 residues. The CDR3 DNA reads as TGTGCCACCAGCAGAGGTGGGGGGCCGCGAGCTTTCTTT. This translates into CATSRGGGPRAFF.

This chain links TRBV12-3 or TRBV12-4 with TRBJ2-5, with 9 bases aligning to TRBD1. V lost 1 base, J lost 4 bases, and 4 bases stayed unmatched. The CDR3 length is 15 residues. In DNA, the CDR3 is TGTGCCAGCAGTTTAGGGACAGGGGACGGAGAGACCCAGTACTTC. As protein: CASSLGTGDGETQYF.

This clonotype turned up a few times. The CDR3 coding sequence is TGTGCCAGCAGTACCCTTGGGGGGTACCAAGAGACCCAGTACTTC. Encoded protein: CASSTLGGYQETQYF. This chain connects TRBV28 to TRBJ2-5; D is perhaps TRBD2 (6 bases). Germline V CDR1 and CDR2: MDHEN, SYDVKM. This CDR3 has 15 residues. V lost 5 bases, J lost 0 bases, and 13 bases lay in between.

The chain employs TRBV20-1 and TRBJ1-5; D is unresolved. Germline loops: CDR1 DFQATT, CDR2 SNEGSKA (reference sequence). The length of the CDR3 is 12 residues. V lost 5 bases to trimming and J lost 4 bases, with 9 bases between them. CDR3 nucleotides: TGCAGTGCTTCCGACGGGAATCAGCCCCAGCATTTT. Its protein product is CSASDGNQPQHF.

V usage is TRBV12-3 or TRBV12-4 and J usage is TRBJ1-2, with 10 bases that match TRBD1. The CDR3 is 15 amino acids. J was trimmed by 4 bases and V by 6 bases; bases with no gene match: 8. The CDR3 bases are TGTGCCAGCAGCAGGGGACAGGGGCTTTTCTATGGCTACACCTTC. Amino acids: CASSRGQGLFYGYTF.

V is TRBV20-1 and J is TRBJ2-1, with 8 positions matching TRBD2. The J segment lost 0 bases and the V segment lost 1 base, leaving 5 bases of the junction unmatched. The CDR3 is 16 amino acids. CDR1 DFQATT and CDR2 SNEGSKA come from the germline V gene (reference sequence). The CDR3 loop reads CSARAIAGPSYNEQFF. CDR3 in DNA: TGCAGTGCTAGAGCAATAGCGGGGCCCTCCTACAATGAGCAGTTCTTC.

This clonotype has only a few counts. The DNA for the CDR3 is TGTGCCAGCAGTTACTTGGGGACAGGAGGTTACAATGAGCAGTTCTTC. This gives the protein CASSYLGTGGYNEQFF. This sequence joins TRBV6-5 and TRBJ2-1; 8 bases are a match to TRBD1. CDR3 length: 16 residues. Germline CDR1 is MNHEY and CDR2 is SVGAGI. J gave up 4 bases and V 1 base, and 6 bases lay outside the gene matches.

The chain carries TRBV24-1 and TRBJ2-5, with 7 positions matching TRBD1. The CDR3 covers 14 residues. Per germline, CDR1 KGHDR and CDR2 SFDVKD. Unmatched junction bases numbered 4, after V lost 4 bases and J lost 3 bases. CDR3 sequence (DNA): TGTGCCACCAGTGACCCAGACAGGGAAGAGACCCAGTACTTC. Protein product: CATSDPDREETQYF.

This chain connects TRBV29-1 to TRBJ1-1, with TRBD1 as a possible D gene (6 bases). Germline V gene lookup returns CDR1 SQVTM and CDR2 ANQGSEA. This CDR3 is built from 13 residues. Trimming took 2 bases from V and 2 from J, leaving 9 bases between them. The CDR3 DNA follows: TGCAGCGTTGAAAGGGGGGCTAACACTGAAGCTTTCTTT. It is translated as CSVERGANTEAFF.

V is TRBV21-1 and J is TRBJ2-1; the table names TRBD2, a call not compared with the DNA. TRBV21-1 is a documented pseudogene. CDR3 length equals 18 residues. CDR3 sequence (DNA): TGTGCCAGCACCCGGGACAGCGGGAGCCGTCTTTTTTACAATGAGCAGTTCTTC. Translating gives CASTRDSGSRLFYNEQFF.

The chain carries TRBV30 and TRBJ1-1, with a tentative D call TRBD1 (5 bases). Trimming removed 6 bases from V and 4 bases from J, with 12 bases in between. This CDR3 contains 12 residues. CDR1 is GTSNPN, CDR2 SVGIG, per germline (reference sequence). CDR3 coding DNA: TGTGCCTGTGGACCTGGGGGCACTGAAGCTTTCTTT. Translated, it gives CACGPGGTEAFF.

There are a few counts of this clonotype. V and J are TRBV7-9 and TRBJ1-5; no reliable D call. V was pared by 4 bases and J by 2 bases, with 9 bases between. This CDR3 comprises 14 residues. Germline-derived CDR1 and CDR2 are SEHNR and FQNEAQ (reference sequence). This CDR3 reads CASSSPWGNQPQHF. Here the CDR3 DNA reads TGTGCCAGCAGCTCTCCCTGGGGCAATCAGCCCCAGCATTTT.

Only a few counts were recorded for this clonotype. V usage is TRBV5-1 and J usage is TRBJ2-3, with D possibly being TRBD1 (7 bases). The CDR3 loop spans 18 amino acids. The germline CDR1 and CDR2 sequences are SGHRS and YFSETQ. Trimming took off 4 bases at V and 3 bases at J, with 24 bases between the two ends. The CDR3: CASSLRGAPGGLTDTQYF. CDR3 DNA: TGCGCCAGCAGCCTAAGGGGGGCCCCAGGGGGTTTAACAGATACGCAGTATTTT.

The chain is built from TRBV5-1 and TRBJ2-3; 9 bases are shared with TRBD2. The CDR3 extends over 15 amino acids. Germline V lookup: CDR1 SGHRS, CDR2 YFSETQ. V dropped 7 bases and J dropped 0; count of bases not matched to a gene: 6. The CDR3 region is CASAPLAGSTDTQYF. The CDR3 DNA reads as TGCGCCAGCGCTCCCCTAGCGGGAAGCACAGATACGCAGTATTTT. The entire variable domain, with the rest obtained from reference TRBV5-1 and TRBJ2-3, is as follows: KAGVTQTPRYLIKTRGQQVTLSCSPISGHRSVSWYQQTPGQGLQFLFEYFSETQRNKGNFPGRFSGRQFSNSRSEMNVSTLELGDSALYLCASAPLAGSTDTQYFGPGTRLTVL.

To note about this clonotype: At one end the junction does not follow the germline gene, possibly because of a read error. The chain has TRBV4-2 and TRBJ2-2; weak D call: TRBD1 (6 bases). Germline-derived CDR1 and CDR2 are LGHNA and YNFKEQ. The CDR3 contains 16 residues. The CDR3 reads CAGSQVQGWITGELFF. DNA for the CDR3: TGTGCCGGCAGCCAAGTACAGGGTTGGATCACCGGGGAGCTGTTTTTT.